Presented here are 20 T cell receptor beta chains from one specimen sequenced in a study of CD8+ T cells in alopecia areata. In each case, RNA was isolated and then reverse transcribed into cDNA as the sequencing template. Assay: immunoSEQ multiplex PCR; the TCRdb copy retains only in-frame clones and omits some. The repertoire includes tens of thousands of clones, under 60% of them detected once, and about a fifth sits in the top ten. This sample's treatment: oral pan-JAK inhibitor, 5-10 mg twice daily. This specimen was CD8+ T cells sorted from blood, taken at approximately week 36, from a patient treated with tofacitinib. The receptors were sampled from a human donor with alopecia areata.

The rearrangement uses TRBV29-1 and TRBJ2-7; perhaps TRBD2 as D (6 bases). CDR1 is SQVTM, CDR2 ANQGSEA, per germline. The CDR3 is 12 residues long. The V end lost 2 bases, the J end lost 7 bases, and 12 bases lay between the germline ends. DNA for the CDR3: TGCAGCGTTGAAACCCGTCGGGGGGAGCAGTACTTC. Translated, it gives CSVETRRGEQYF.

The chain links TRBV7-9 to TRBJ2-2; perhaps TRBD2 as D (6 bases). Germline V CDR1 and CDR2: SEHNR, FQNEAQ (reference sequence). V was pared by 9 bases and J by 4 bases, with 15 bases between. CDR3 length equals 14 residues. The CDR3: CARPGGSPTGELFF. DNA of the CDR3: TGTGCCAGACCAGGAGGGTCGCCCACCGGGGAGCTGTTTTTT.

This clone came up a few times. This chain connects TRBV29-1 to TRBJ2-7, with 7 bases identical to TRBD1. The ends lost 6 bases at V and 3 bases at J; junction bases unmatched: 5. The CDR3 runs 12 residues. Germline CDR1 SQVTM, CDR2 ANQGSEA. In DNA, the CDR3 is TGCAGCGTCTCCAGGGGGATCTACGAGCAGTACTTC. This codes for CSVSRGIYEQYF.

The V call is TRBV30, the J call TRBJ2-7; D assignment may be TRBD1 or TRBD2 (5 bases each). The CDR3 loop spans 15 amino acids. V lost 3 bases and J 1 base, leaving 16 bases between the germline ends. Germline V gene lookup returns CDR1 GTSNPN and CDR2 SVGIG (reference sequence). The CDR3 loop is CAWSPGTALSYEQYF. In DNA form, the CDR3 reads TGTGCCTGGAGCCCAGGGACGGCATTATCCTACGAGCAGTACTTC.

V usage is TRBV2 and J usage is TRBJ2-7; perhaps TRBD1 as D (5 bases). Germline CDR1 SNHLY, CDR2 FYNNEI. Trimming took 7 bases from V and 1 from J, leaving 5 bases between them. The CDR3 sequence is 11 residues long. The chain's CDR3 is CASKGSYEQYF. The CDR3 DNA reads TGTGCCAGCAAGGGGTCCTACGAGCAGTACTTC.

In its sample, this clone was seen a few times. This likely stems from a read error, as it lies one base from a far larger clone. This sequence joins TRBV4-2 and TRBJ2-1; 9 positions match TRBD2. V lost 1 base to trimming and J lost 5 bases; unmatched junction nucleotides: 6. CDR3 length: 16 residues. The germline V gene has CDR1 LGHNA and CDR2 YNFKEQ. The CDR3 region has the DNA TGTGCCAGCAGCCAAGGGGCTAGCGGGACAGACAATGAGCAGTTCTTC. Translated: CASSQGASGTDNEQFF.

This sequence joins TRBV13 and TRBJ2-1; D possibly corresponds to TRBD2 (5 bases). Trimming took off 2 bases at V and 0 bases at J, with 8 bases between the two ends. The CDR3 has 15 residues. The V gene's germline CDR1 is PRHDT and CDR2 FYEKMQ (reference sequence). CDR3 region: CASSLRGSSYNEQFF. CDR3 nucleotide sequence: TGTGCCAGCAGCTTAAGAGGGAGCTCCTACAATGAGCAGTTCTTC.

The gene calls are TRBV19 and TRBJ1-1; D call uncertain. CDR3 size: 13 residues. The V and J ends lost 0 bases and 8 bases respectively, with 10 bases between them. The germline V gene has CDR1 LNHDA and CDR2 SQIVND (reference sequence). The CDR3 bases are TGTGCCAGTAGTATAGATACGGCAGAAGAAGCTTTCTTT. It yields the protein CASSIDTAEEAFF.

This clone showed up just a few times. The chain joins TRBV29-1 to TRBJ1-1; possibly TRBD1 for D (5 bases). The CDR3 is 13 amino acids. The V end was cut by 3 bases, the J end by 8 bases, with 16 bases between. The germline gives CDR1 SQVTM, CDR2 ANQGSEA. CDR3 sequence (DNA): TGCAGCGTTGATAGCGGGGCCCGCGGGGAAGCTTTCTTT. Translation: CSVDSGARGEAFF.

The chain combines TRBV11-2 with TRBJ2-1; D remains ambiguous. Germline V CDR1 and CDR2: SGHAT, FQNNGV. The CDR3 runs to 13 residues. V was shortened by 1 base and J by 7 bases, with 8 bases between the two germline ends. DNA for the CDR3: TGTGCCAGCAGCTTAGTAAGCTGGAATGAGCAGTTCTTC. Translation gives CASSLVSWNEQFF.

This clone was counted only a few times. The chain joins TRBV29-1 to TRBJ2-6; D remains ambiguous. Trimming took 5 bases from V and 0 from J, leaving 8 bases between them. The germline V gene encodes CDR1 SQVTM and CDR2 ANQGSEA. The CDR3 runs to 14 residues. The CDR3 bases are TGCAGCGTTTCCGGCCTCTCTGGGGCCAACGTCCTGACTTTC. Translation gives CSVSGLSGANVLTF. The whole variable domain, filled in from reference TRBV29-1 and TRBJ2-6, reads SAVISQKPSRDICQRGTSLTIQCQVDSQVTMMFWYRQQPGQSLTLIATANQGSEATYESGFVIDKFPISRPNLTFSTLTVSNMSPEDSSIYLCSVSGLSGANVLTFGAGSRLTVL.

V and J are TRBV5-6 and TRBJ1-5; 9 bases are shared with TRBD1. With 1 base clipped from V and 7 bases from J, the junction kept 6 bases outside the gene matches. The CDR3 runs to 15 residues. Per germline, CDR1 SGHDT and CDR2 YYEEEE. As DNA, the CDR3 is TGTGCCAGCAGCTTGTCGGGACAGGGTATCCAGCCCCAGCATTTT. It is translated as CASSLSGQGIQPQHF.

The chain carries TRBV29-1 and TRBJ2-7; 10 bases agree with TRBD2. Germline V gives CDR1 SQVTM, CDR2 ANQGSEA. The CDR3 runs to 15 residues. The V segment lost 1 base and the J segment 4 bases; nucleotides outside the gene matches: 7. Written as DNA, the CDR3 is TGCAGCGTTGAAGGTTTGGCTAGCGGGAGTTACGAGCAGTACTTC. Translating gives CSVEGLASGSYEQYF.

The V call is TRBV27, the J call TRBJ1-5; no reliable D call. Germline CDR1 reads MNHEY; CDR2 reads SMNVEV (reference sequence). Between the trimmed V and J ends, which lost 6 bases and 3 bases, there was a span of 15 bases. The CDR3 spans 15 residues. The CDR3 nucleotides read TGTGCCAGCAGCAGCCTTGAGGGATCCAATCAGCCCCAGCATTTT. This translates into CASSSLEGSNQPQHF.

This CDR3 is CASSTTIAGGSYEQYF. CDR3 coding DNA: TGCGCCAGCAGCACGACTATAGCGGGAGGCTCCTACGAGCAGTACTTC. This chain links TRBV5-1 with TRBJ2-7; 10 nucleotides line up with TRBD2. V was clipped by 4 bases and J by 0 bases; unmatched bases: 7. CDR1 and CDR2 (germline): SGHRS, YFSETQ. The CDR3 contains 16 residues.

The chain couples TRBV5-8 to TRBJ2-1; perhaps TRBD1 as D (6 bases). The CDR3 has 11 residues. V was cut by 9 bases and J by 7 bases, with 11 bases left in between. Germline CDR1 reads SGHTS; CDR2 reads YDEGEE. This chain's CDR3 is CATYGQNEQFF. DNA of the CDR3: TGTGCCACCTATGGACAGAATGAGCAGTTCTTC.

The CDR3 spells CASSVGGEYYEQYF. CDR3 coding DNA: TGTGCCAGCAGCGTAGGCGGGGAGTATTACGAGCAGTACTTC. The chain is built from TRBV9 and TRBJ2-7, with TRBD2 as a possible D gene (6 bases). The CDR3 covers 14 residues. V was pared by 0 bases and J by 4 bases, with 11 bases between. The germline gives CDR1 SGDLS, CDR2 YYNGEE.

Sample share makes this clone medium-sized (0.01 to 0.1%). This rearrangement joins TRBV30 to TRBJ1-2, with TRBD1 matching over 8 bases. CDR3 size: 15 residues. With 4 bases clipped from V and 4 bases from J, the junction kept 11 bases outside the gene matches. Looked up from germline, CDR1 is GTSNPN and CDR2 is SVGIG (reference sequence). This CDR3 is CAWILRGQEGYGYTF. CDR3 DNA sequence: TGTGCCTGGATCCTGCGGGGACAGGAGGGCTATGGCTACACCTTC.

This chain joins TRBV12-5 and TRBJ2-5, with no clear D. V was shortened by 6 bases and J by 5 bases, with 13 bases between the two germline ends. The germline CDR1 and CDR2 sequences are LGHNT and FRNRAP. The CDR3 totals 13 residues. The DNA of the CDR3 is TGTGCTAGTGGCCCGTCGGCGGCTGAGACCCAGTACTTC. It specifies CASGPSAAETQYF.

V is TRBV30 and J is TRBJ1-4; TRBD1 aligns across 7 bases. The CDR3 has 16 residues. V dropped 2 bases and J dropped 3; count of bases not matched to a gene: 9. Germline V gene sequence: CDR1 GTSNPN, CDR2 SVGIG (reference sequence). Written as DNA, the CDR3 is TGTGCCTGGAGTATCCCCGGACAGGTCCCTAATGAAAAACTGTTTTTT. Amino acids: CAWSIPGQVPNEKLFF.